These T cell receptor beta chains were read from a single sample in a study of cytomegalovirus exposure and HLA in healthy donors. TCRdb keeps only in-frame clones here, not all; method: immunoSEQ multiplex PCR. The table includes around 200,000 clones, roughly 78% detected once. Sequencing was carried out using PBMCs. The origin of the receptors is a boy between 10 and 17 years old in good health and CMV-seronegative. Both conserved end residues are part of each CDR3.

v_call	cdr3_length	j_call	cdr3_aa
TRBV19	13	TRBJ2-1	CASSISHFNEQFF
TRBV27	18	TRBJ1-2	CASSLFLGTLQGANGYTF
TRBV6-1	12	TRBJ2-7	CASDRDLYEQYF
TRBV12-5	13	TRBJ2-5	CASGPQGAETQYF
TRBV6-6	16	TRBJ1-5	CASSARMGQVNQPQHF
TRBV6-1	14	TRBJ2-7	CASRTTGESYEQYF
TRBV6-1	16	TRBJ2-2	CASRELAGGPVGELFF
TRBV15	16	TRBJ1-1	CATSPTTGTGGLKAFF
TRBV11-3	16	TRBJ2-1	CASSARGTGGIDEQFF
TRBV27	18	TRBJ2-1	CASSLEWTGRSSYNEQFF
TRBV5-1	15	TRBJ2-3	CASSPDTGRTDTQYF
TRBV27	15	TRBJ1-1	CASSLSEYRATEAFF
TRBV5-1	14	TRBJ1-1	CASNREYLSTEAFF
TRBV19	14	TRBJ2-4	CASSTTGAKNIQYF
TRBV6-4	14	TRBJ1-1	CASSREGTNTEAFF
TRBV6-1	17	TRBJ2-3	CASSEGTGPLSPDTQYF
TRBV19	14	TRBJ1-2	CASSSGPKGGGYTF
TRBV6-5	13	TRBJ1-1	CASSYARQTEAFF
TRBV30	14	TRBJ1-1	CAWHFTGDAFQAFF
TRBV15	20	TRBJ1-4	CATSSEASGILNLPNEKLFF
TRBV5-4	14	TRBJ1-1	CASSEGQVNTEAFF
TRBV7-2	14	TRBJ1-2	CASSLGAGIYGYTF
TRBV19	14	TRBJ2-7	CASTGTGYGDEQYF
TRBV9	17	TRBJ1-2	CASSVVDFVQGEHGYTF
TRBV4-3	14	TRBJ1-2	CASSHTDRGNGYTF
TRBV7-7	14	TRBJ2-5	CASSSTGVQETQYF
TRBV30	12	TRBJ1-4	CAWSGGDEKLFF
TRBV18	15	TRBJ2-1	CASSPPRTGVNEQFF
TRBV19	15	TRBJ1-1	CASSMIQGVMAEAFF
TRBV19	12	TRBJ1-2	CASSQPPGGYTF
TRBV6-1	15	TRBJ1-2	CAGKGVRPKNYGYTF
TRBV5-6	14	TRBJ1-2	CASSLAVRGGGYTF
TRBV6-5	13	TRBJ1-5	CASGQGLNQPQHF
TRBV29-1	12	TRBJ2-5	CSGRGGEETQYF
TRBV27	13	TRBJ2-7	CASSLHRGHEQYF
TRBV30	15	TRBJ2-5	CAWSLPRTSEETQYF
TRBV13	17	TRBJ2-6	CASSPRRGGSGANVLTF
TRBV6-5	11	TRBJ2-3	CASSGVDTQYF
TRBV7-2	14	TRBJ2-1	CASSSGTGVNEQFF
TRBV19	16	TRBJ1-5	CASSISGGWGNQPQHF
TRBV4-1	13	TRBJ1-2	CASSQVPDYGYTF
TRBV6-1	14	TRBJ1-6	CASSQGQGSSVLHF
TRBV5-1	15	TRBJ2-7	CASSLGAGGPYEQYF
TRBV9	14	TRBJ1-5	CASSVSNSNQPQHF
TRBV25-1	16	TRBJ2-6	CASSEEGSTGANVLTF
TRBV5-6	16	TRBJ2-1	CASSLEPSGGRGEQFF
TRBV6-5	15	TRBJ2-1	CASRQGPSSYNEQFF
TRBV30	13	TRBJ1-2	CAWHRDRPLGYTF
TRBV15	13	TRBJ1-1	CATSRGVAGGAFF
TRBV4-2	17	TRBJ2-3	CASSQDLGPLSTDTQYF
TRBV5-5	14	TRBJ2-3	CASSPPRTSDTQYF
TRBV4-1	17	TRBJ2-1	CASSQAVSGGPVSEQFF
TRBV18	15	TRBJ2-1	CASSPRTGPGNEQFF
TRBV30	13	TRBJ2-7	CAWGTGWMNEQYF
TRBV5-1	16	TRBJ2-1	CASSLVSGTQYNEQFF
TRBV6-5	15	TRBJ1-3	CASSSQGQGGNTIYF